The clone carrying this TCR beta chain was picked up a small number of times. The record originates from a study of blood T cell repertoires in COVID-19. Across the whole study: Samples came from the United States, Italy and Spain, spanning acute and convalescent COVID-19. The analysed material was cDNA or gDNA that came from T cells, B-cell-depleted T cells, or PBMCs.

As handled by the study authors: Amplification from reference gene primers served as the basis for estimated nucleated cell counts. Method: immunoSEQ multiplex PCR; TCRdb's copy keeps in-frame clones and lacks some. V, J and clone size were drawn from that table, and D and trimming were deduced from the DNA. The sample includes hundreds of thousands of clones, more than 80% seen only once; the top ten take 1.4%. The trim removed 4 bases at V and 5 bases at J, leaving 6 bases unmatched. The CDR3 runs 15 residues. Germline V gives CDR1 SGHVS, CDR2 FQNEAQ. The TCR sequence derives from a woman aged 25 to 39 with active or convalescent COVID-19. Sequencing was performed on peripheral blood. This chain links TRBV7-8 with TRBJ1-4; 8 positions match TRBD1. CDR3 protein: CASSSRTGWNEKLFF. In nucleotides, the CDR3 is TGTGCCAGCAGCTCCCGGACAGGGTGGAATGAAAAACTGTTTTTT.